One and the same sample provided the 11 T cell receptor beta chains below, sequenced in a study of blood T cell repertoires in COVID-19. Libraries were prepared by immunoSEQ multiplex PCR; TCRdb keeps only in-frame clonotypes and omits some of them. Of tens of thousands of clones in the sample, more than 85% were seen once. Sequencing was carried out using peripheral blood. The origin of the receptors is a human donor with active COVID-19. The donor label of this sample is uncertain.

The chain is built from TRBV4-1 and TRBJ1-1; maybe TRBD1 (6 bases). In germline, CDR1 is MGHRA, CDR2 YSYEKL. The ends were cut back, 3 bases at V and 4 bases at J, with 12 bases in the middle. This CDR3 is built from 14 residues. CDR3 region: CASSQFQGSTEAFF. Here the CDR3 DNA reads TGCGCCAGCAGCCAGTTTCAGGGGAGCACTGAAGCTTTCTTT.

The chain combines TRBV10-1 with TRBJ1-2; 9 bases fit TRBD1. Trimming at V came to 8 bases and at J to 8 bases, leaving 6 bases not matched to a gene. Germline V CDR1 and CDR2: WNHNN, SYGVQD (reference sequence). The CDR3 consists of 12 residues. The CDR3 is CASSDRGYGYTF. The CDR3 DNA follows: TGCGCCAGCTCGGACAGGGGTTACGGCTACACCTTC.

This chain connects TRBV6-4 to TRBJ2-1; no firm D call. The CDR3 runs 16 residues. The V gene lost 0 bases and the J gene lost 7 bases, with 16 bases spanning the gap. The V gene's germline CDR1 is MRHNA and CDR2 SNTAGT. The CDR3 DNA reads as TGTGCCAGCAGTGACTCGAGTCGAACTAACGCGAATGAGCAGTTCTTC. This sequence encodes CASSDSSRTNANEQFF.

In its sample, this clone was seen once. V and J are TRBV18 and TRBJ2-7; 11 bases are shared with TRBD2. The germline CDR1 and CDR2 sequences are KGHSH and LQKENI. The CDR3 contains 14 residues. Trimming cost V 5 bases and J 5 bases; bases outside gene matches: 5. CDR3 coding DNA: TGTGCCAGCTCAACCTTACTAGCGGGAGACGAGCAGTACTTC. Its protein is CASSTLLAGDEQYF.

This sequence joins TRBV9 and TRBJ2-2; 7 bases map to TRBD1. This CDR3 region has 15 residues. Germline V lookup: CDR1 SGDLS, CDR2 YYNGEE. V shed 3 bases, J shed 0 bases, and the junction held 2 bases outside the gene matches. The CDR3 nucleotides read TGTGCCAGCAGCGCTGGGACAGCGAACACCGGGGAGCTGTTTTTT. Translation: CASSAGTANTGELFF.

This chain uses TRBV5-1 with TRBJ1-1, with TRBD1 as a possible D gene (6 bases). Trimming took 3 bases from V and 3 from J, leaving 12 bases between them. The length of the CDR3 is 14 residues. Germline V gene sequence: CDR1 SGHRS, CDR2 YFSETQ. The CDR3 reads CASSWAGVDTEAFF. Here the CDR3 DNA reads TGCGCCAGCAGCTGGGCAGGGGTCGACACTGAAGCTTTCTTT.

The V gene is TRBV24-1, the J gene TRBJ2-7, with a possible D match to TRBD1 (7 bases). Germline CDR1 KGHDR, CDR2 SFDVKD. This CDR3 has 15 residues. Trimming pared 4 bases from V and 4 bases from J, leaving 16 bases between. The CDR3 DNA reads TGTGCCACCAGTGACCCAGGACAGGCGGGGTACGAGCAGTACTTC. Residues: CATSDPGQAGYEQYF.

The V call is TRBV19, the J call TRBJ2-5; 9 bases fit TRBD1. CDR3 length equals 14 residues. Germline CDR1 is LNHDA and CDR2 is SQIVND (reference sequence). The V gene end was trimmed by 5 bases and the J gene end by 5 bases; junction bases not matched to a gene: 6. In DNA form, the CDR3 reads TGTGCCAGTAGTCCCGCGACAGGGGGTGAGACCCAGTACTTC. It encodes CASSPATGGETQYF.

The chain uses TRBV3-1 (or the pseudogene TRBV3-2) and TRBJ2-2; D uncertain. The CDR3 is 13 residues long. The germline V gene encodes CDR1 LGHDT and CDR2 YNNKEL (reference sequence). Trimming took off 2 bases at V and 5 bases at J, with 6 bases between the two ends. CDR3 coding DNA: TGTGCCAGCAGCCAACCCCATACCGGGGAGCTGTTTTTT. Protein: CASSQPHTGELFF.

This chain uses TRBV19 with TRBJ2-3; no reliable D call. The ends were cut back, 3 bases at V and 6 bases at J, with 13 bases in the middle. The CDR3 consists of 14 residues. Germline CDR1 is LNHDA and CDR2 is SQIVND (reference sequence). CDR3 in DNA: TGTGCCAGTAGTATGGCCAGCGCAGATGATACGCAGTATTTT. It translates to CASSMASADDTQYF.

The chain recombines TRBV7-6 with TRBJ2-5, with TRBD2 identical over 8 bases. The CDR3 spans 16 residues. Germline CDR1 and CDR2: SGHVS and FNYEAQ. The ends lost 1 base at V and 4 bases at J; junction bases unmatched: 8. CDR3 DNA: TGTGCCAGCAGCTTAGTTAGGGCCCGGGAGGGAGAGACCCAGTACTTC. Encoded protein: CASSLVRAREGETQYF. Full variable domain (missing parts from reference TRBV7-6 and TRBJ2-5): GAGVSQSPRYKVTKRGQDVALRCDPISGHVSLYWYRQALGQGPEFLTYFNYEAQQDKSGLPNDRFSAERPEGSISTLTIQRTEQRDSAMYRCASSLVRAREGETQYFGPGTRLLVL.